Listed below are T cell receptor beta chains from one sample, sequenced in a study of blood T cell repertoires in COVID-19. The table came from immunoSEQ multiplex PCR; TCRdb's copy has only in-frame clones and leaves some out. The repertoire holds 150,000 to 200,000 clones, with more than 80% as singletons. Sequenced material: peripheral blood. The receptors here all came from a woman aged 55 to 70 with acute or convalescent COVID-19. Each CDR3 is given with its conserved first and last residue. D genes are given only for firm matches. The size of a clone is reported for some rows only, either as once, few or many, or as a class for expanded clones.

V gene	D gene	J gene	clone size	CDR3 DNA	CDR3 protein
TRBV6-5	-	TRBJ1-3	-	TGTGCCACCCAGAAAGGGGCTGGAAACACCATATATTTT	CATQKGAGNTIYF
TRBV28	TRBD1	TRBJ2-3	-	TGTGCCAGCAGGGTCCCGGGACAGTCGCAGTATTTT	CASRVPGQSQYF
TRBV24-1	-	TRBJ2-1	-	TGTGCCACCAGTGACCCTAGGATCTACAATGAGCAGTTCTTC	CATSDPRIYNEQFF
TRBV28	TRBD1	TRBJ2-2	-	TGTGCCAGCAGTGCACCTCAGGGGGTCGGAGCCGGGGAGCTGTTTTTT	CASSAPQGVGAGELFF
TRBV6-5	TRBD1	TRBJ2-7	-	TGTGCAGCAGTCCACAGGGGCTCCTACGAGCAGTACTTC	CAAVHRGSYEQYF
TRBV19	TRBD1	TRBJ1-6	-	TGTGCCAGTAGTACAGGGACAGGGCGCCTTAATTCACCCCTCCACTTT	CASSTGTGRLNSPLHF
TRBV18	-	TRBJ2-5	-	TGTGCCAGCTCTCGCAGGGCTTCGACCCAGTACTTC	CASSRRASTQYF
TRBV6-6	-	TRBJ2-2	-	TGTGCCACCCTACAGGGGGGGCCAGGCACCGGGGAGCTGTTTTTT	CATLQGGPGTGELFF
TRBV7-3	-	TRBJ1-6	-	TGTGCCAGCAGCCCGGGAGTGGGGGTCTATTCACCCCTCCACTTT	CASSPGVGVYSPLHF
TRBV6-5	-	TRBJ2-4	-	TGTGCCAGCAGGAGACTAAACATTCAGTACTTC	CASRRLNIQYF
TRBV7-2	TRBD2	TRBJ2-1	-	TGTGCCAGCAGCTTAAATCGCGGGAGGGCCCACGAGCAGTTCTTC	CASSLNRGRAHEQFF
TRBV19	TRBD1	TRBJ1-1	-	TGTGCCAGTAAGGACAGGGAGAACATGAACACTGAAGCTTTCTTT	CASKDRENMNTEAFF
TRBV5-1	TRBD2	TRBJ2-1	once	TGCGCCAGCAGCGAAACTAGCGGGAGAAACGATGAGCAGTTCTTC	CASSETSGRNDEQFF
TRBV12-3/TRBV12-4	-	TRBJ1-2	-	TGTGCCAGCAGTTTCGGGGAAAACTATGGCTACACCTTC	CASSFGENYGYTF
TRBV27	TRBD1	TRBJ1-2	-	TGTGCCAGCAGCTCTCTCCGGGGGACAGACTGGGGCTACACCTTC	CASSSLRGTDWGYTF
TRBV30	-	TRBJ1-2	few	TGTGCCTGGAGTGGGGCCCTTAAGCATGGCTACACCTTC	CAWSGALKHGYTF
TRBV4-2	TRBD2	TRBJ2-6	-	TGTGCCAGCAGCCAAGGGCTAGCGGGAACCTCTGGGGCCAACGTCCTGACTTTC	CASSQGLAGTSGANVLTF
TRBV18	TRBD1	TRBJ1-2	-	TGTGCCAGCTCACCCCTGGGACAGGGCTATGGCTACACCTTC	CASSPLGQGYGYTF
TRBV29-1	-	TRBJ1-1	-	TGCAGCGCCCGGAGTGAGAACACTGAAGCTTTCTTT	CSARSENTEAFF
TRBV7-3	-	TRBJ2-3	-	TGTGCCAGCAGCCCCTATGGGGGGAGCACAGATACGCAGTATTTT	CASSPYGGSTDTQYF
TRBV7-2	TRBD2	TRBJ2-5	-	TGTGCCAGCAGCTTAGGAGCGGGAGGGCGTATGGGGACCCAGTACTTC	CASSLGAGGRMGTQYF
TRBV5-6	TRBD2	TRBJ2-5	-	TGTGCCAGCAGCCGCCCGGGACTAGAGTCTGAGACCCAGTACTTC	CASSRPGLESETQYF
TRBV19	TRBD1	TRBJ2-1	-	TGTGCCAGTAGTACGACAGGGTTCCCCAATGAGCAGTTCTTC	CASSTTGFPNEQFF
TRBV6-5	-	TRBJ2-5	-	TGTGCCAGCAGTTATTTCAGCGCGGGCCCACAAGAGACCCAGTACTTC	CASSYFSAGPQETQYF
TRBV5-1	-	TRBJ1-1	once	TGCGCCAGCAGCTTGGCCGGTATGAACACTGAAGCTTTCTTT	CASSLAGMNTEAFF
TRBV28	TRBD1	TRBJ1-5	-	TGTGCCAGCAGTCCTGGGACAGGGAGGAAACAGCCCCAGCATTTT	CASSPGTGRKQPQHF
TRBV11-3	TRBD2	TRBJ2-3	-	TGTGCCAGCAGCTTAGAAGAGCGGGAGGGCGCGAATACGCAGTATTTT	CASSLEEREGANTQYF
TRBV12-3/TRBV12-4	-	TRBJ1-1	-	TGTGCCAGCAGTTTCCAGGAGGGAACTGAAGCTTTCTTT	CASSFQEGTEAFF
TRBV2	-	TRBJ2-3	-	TGTGCCAGCAGGCCCGGGACTAGCACAGATACGCAGTATTTT	CASRPGTSTDTQYF
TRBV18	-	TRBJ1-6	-	TGTGCCAGCTCACCACCGGGGGCCTCCTATAATTCACCCCTCCACTTT	CASSPPGASYNSPLHF
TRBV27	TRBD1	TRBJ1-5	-	TGTGCCAGCAGTTGGACAGGGTTTAATGGCAATCAGCCCCAGCATTTT	CASSWTGFNGNQPQHF
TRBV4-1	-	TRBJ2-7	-	TGCGCCAGCAGCCAATTAATTCCCTACGAGCAGTACTTC	CASSQLIPYEQYF
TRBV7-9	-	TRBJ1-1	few	TGTGCCAGCAGCCAACAGGTGGGGAACACTGAAGCTTTCTTT	CASSQQVGNTEAFF
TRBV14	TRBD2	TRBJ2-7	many	TGTGCCAGCAGCCCGCGACTAGCGGGATCGGGGGAGCAGTACTTC	CASSPRLAGSGEQYF
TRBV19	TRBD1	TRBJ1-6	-	TGTGCCAGTAGGGGCGACAGGGTTCGGTCACCCCTCCACTTT	CASRGDRVRSPLHF
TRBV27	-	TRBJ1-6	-	TGTGCCAGCAGTTTCTCGAATTCACCCCTCCACTTT	CASSFSNSPLHF
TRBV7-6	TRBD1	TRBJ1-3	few	TGTGCCAGCTCCCGGGGACAGCTAATCTCTGGAAACACCATATATTTT	CASSRGQLISGNTIYF
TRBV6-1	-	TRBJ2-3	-	TGTGCCAGCAGTGAAGGAGGAACGGTGGCTACGCAGTATTTT	CASSEGGTVATQYF
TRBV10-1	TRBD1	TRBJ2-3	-	TGCGCCAGCAGTGAGTCGATTAGGCTCGGGACAGCAACAGATACGCAGTATTTT	CASSESIRLGTATDTQYF
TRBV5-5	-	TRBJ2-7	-	TGTGCCAGCAGCTCCGGGGGCTCCTACGAGCAGTACTTC	CASSSGGSYEQYF
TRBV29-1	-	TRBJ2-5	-	TGCAGCGGCAGGGGCGTGCAGGAGACCCAGTACTTC	CSGRGVQETQYF
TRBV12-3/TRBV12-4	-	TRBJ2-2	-	TGTGCCAGCAGTTCAGGTGGGACCGGGGAGCTGTTTTTT	CASSSGGTGELFF
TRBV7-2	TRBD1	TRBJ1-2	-	TGTGCCAGCACCCTTGACAGGGCTGGCTACACCTTC	CASTLDRAGYTF
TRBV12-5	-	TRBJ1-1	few	TGTGCTAGTGGGACACAGATGAACACTGAAGCTTTCTTT	CASGTQMNTEAFF